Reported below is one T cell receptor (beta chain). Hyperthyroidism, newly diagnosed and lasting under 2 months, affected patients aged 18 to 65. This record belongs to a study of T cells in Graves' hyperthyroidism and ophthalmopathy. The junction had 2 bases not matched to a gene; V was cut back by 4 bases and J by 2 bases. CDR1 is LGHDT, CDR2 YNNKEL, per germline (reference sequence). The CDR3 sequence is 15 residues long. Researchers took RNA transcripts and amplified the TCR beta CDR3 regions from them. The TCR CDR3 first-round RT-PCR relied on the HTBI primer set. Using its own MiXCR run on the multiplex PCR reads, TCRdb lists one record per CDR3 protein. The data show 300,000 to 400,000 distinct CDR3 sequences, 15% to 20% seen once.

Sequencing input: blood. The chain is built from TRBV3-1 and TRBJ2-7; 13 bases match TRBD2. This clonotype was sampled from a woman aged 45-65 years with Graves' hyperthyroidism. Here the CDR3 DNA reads TGTGCCAGCAGCCTAGGACTAGCGGGAGCCTACGAGCAGTACTTC. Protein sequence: CASSLGLAGAYEQYF.